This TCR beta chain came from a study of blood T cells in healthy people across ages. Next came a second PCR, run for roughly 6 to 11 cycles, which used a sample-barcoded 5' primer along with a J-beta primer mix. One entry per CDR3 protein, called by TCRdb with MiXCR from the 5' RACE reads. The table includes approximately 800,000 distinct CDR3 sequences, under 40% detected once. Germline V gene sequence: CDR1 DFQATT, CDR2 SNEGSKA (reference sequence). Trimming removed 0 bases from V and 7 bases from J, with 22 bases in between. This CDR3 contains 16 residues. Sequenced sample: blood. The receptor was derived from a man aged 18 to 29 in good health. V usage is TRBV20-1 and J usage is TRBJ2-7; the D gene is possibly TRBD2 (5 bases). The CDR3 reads CSARDTWLAVYNEQYF. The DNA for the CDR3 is TGCAGTGCTAGAGATACATGGCTAGCAGTATACAATGAGCAGTACTTC.